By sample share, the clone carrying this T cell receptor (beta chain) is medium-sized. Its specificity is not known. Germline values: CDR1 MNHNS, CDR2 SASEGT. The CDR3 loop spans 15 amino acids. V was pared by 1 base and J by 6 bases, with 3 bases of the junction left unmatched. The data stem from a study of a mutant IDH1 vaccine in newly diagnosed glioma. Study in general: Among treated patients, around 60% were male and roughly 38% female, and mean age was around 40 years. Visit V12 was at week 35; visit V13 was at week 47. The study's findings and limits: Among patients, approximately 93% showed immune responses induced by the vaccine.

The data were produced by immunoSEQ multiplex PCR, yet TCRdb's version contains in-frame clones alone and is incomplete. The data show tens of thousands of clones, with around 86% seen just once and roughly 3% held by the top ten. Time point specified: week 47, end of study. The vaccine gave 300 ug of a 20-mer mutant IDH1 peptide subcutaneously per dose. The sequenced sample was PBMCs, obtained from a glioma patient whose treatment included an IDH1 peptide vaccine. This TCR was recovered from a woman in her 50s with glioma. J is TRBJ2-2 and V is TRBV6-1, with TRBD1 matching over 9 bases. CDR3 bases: TGTGCCAGCAGTGAAGAGACAGGGGGGGCCGGGGAGCTGTTTTTT. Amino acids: CASSEETGGAGELFF.